This T cell receptor beta chain was captured in a study of Graves' ophthalmopathy and Graves' hyperthyroidism. Amplifying from RNA transcripts, the study obtained TCR beta CDR3 regions. HTBI-primed RT-PCR formed the first round, and a multiplex PCR formed the second. TCRdb re-derived calls from the multiplex PCR reads in MiXCR, one entry per CDR3 protein. The top ten hold approximately 2.4% of the sample, which has some 350,000 distinct CDR3 sequences, 15% to 20% seen once. CDR3 length equals 13 residues. CDR1 MNHNS and CDR2 SASEGT come from the germline V gene. With 6 bases removed from V and 1 base from J, the gap between germline ends came to 9 bases. This clonotype showed up many times.

The chain has TRBV6-1 and TRBJ1-1; D not certain. Sequencing used peripheral blood. The sequence was obtained from an adult woman with stable Graves' hyperthyroidism. In DNA form, the CDR3 reads TGTGCCAGCAGGGTGGACGGGAACACTGAAGCTTTCTTT. This sequence encodes CASRVDGNTEAFF.